This T cell receptor (beta chain) came from a study of blood T cell repertoires in COVID-19. This clone was recorded a few times. In the original analysis: Amplification of reference gene primers was used by the study to estimate nucleated cell counts. Only in-frame clones appear in the TCRdb table, and some are missing; sequencing was by immunoSEQ multiplex PCR. That table supplies the V and J calls and clone size; D and trimming were determined from the DNA. The sample comprises approximately 46,000 clones, around four fifths of which are singletons, and roughly 12% rests with the top ten. Germline-derived CDR1 and CDR2 are SGHRS and YFSETQ. The CDR3 sequence is 13 residues long. The germline V and J ends were trimmed by 1 base and 6 bases, with 8 bases remaining between them.

The chain employs TRBV5-1 and TRBJ1-5, with a weak D call TRBD1 (5 bases). The source material was peripheral blood. The sequence was obtained from a human donor in a cohort sampled during active COVID-19. In DNA, the CDR3 is TGCGCCAGCAGCTTGTCTCAGGGTCAGCCCCAGCATTTT. Amino acids: CASSLSQGQPQHF.